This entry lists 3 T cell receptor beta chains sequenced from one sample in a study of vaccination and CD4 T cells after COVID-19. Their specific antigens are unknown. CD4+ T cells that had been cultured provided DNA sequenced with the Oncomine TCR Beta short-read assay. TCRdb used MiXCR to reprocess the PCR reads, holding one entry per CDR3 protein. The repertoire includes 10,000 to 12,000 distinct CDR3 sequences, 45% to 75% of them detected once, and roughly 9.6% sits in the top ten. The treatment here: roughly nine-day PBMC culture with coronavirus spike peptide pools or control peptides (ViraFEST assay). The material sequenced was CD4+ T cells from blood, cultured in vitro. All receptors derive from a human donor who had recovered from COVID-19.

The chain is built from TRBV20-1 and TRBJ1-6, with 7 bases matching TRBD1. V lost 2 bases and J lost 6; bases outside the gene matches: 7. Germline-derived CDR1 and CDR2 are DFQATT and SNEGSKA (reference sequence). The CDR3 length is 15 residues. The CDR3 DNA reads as TGCAGTGCTAGATACAGGGGCCTCGGTAATTCACCCCTCCACTTT. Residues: CSARYRGLGNSPLHF.

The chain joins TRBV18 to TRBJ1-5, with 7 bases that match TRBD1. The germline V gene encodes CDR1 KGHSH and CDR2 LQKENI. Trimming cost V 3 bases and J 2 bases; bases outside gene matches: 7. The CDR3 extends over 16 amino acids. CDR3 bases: TGTGCCAGCTCACCCGCGGACAGGAGGGGCAATCAGCCCCAGCATTTT. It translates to CASSPADRRGNQPQHF. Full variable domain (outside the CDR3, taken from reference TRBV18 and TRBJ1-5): NAGVMQNPRHLVRRRGQEARLRCSPMKGHSHVYWYRQLPEEGLKFMVYLQKENIIDESGMPKERFSAEFPKEGPSILRIQQVVRGDSAAYFCASSPADRRGNQPQHFGDGTRLSIL.

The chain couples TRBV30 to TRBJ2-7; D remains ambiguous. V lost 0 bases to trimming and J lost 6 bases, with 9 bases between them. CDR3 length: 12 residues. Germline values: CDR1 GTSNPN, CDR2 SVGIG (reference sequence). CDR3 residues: CAWSVSPAEQYF. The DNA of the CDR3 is TGTGCCTGGAGTGTCTCCCCCGCCGAGCAGTACTTC.